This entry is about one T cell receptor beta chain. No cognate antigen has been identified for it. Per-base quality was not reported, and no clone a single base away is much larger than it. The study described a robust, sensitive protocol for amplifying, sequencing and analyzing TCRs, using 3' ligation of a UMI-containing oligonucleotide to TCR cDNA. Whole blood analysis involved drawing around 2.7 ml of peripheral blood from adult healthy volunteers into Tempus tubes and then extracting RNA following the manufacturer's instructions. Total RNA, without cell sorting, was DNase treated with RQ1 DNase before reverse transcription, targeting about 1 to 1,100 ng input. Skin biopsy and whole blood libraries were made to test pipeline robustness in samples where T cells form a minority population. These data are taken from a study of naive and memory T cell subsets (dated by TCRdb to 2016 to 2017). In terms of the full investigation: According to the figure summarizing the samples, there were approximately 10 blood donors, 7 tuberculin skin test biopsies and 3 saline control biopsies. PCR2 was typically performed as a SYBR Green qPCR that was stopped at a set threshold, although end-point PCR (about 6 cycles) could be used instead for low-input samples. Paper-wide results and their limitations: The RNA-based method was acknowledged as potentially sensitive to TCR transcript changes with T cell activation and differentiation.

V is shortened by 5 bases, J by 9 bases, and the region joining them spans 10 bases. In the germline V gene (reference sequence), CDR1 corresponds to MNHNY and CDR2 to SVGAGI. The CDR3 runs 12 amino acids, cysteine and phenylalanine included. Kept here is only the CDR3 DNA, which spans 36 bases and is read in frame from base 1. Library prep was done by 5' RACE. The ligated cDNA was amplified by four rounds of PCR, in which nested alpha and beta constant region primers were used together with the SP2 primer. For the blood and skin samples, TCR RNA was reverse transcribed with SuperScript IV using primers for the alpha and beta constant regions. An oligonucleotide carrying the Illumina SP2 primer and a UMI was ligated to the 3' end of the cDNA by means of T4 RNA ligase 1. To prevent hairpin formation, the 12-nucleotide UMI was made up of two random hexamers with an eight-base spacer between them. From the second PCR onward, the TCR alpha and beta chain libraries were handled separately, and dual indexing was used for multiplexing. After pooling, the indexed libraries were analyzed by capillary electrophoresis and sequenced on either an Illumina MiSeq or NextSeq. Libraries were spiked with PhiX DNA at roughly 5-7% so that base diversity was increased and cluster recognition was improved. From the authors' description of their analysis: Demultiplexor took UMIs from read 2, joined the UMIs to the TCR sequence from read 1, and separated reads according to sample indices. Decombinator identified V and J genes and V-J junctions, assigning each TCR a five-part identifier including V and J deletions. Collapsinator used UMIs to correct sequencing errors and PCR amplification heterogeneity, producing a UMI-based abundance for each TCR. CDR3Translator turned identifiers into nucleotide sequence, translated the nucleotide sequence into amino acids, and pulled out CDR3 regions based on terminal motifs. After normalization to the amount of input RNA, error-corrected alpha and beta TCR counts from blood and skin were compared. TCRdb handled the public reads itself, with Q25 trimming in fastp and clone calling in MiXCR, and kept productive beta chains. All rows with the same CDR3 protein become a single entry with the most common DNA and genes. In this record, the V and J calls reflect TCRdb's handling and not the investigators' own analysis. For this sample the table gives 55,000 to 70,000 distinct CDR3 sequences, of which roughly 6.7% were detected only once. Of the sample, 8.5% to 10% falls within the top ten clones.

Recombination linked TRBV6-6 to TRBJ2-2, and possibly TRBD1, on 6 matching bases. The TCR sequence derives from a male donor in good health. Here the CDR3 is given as CASSGTSRELFF. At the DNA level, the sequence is TGTGCCAGCAGTGGGACAAGTCGGGAGCTGTTTTTT.